These 9 T cell receptor beta chains came from one sample sequenced in a study of T cell responses to AZD1222 COVID-19 vaccine. The repertoire was sequenced with immunoSEQ multiplex PCR; TCRdb's copy has only in-frame clones and lacks some. The sample lists fewer than 200,000 clones, about 90% occurring once. This sample comprised peripheral blood, obtained on day 0 of MenACWY control vaccination. The receptors here all came from an adult in good health.

The chain is built from TRBV14 and TRBJ2-7; D gene ambiguous. Trimming removed 2 bases from V and 2 bases from J, with 13 bases in between. CDR1 SGHDN and CDR2 FVKESK come from the germline V gene. CDR3 length: 15 residues. CDR3 sequence (DNA): TGTGCCAGCAGCCAACGGGCCCTAAGGCCCTACGAGCAGTACTTC. The encoded protein is CASSQRALRPYEQYF.

The V call is TRBV7-2, the J call TRBJ1-4; D gene uncertain. This CDR3 is built from 15 residues. Trimming removed 3 bases at V and 6 bases at J, with 14 bases between. Germline-derived CDR1 and CDR2 are SGHTA and FQGNSA. The CDR3 DNA reads TGTGCCAGCAGCTTCGGGAGAGGAGCCCATGAAAAACTGTTTTTT. Its protein is CASSFGRGAHEKLFF.

The rearrangement links TRBV6-5 to TRBJ1-1, with 9 bases identical to TRBD1. V lost 6 bases, J lost 3 bases, and 8 bases stayed unmatched. There are 15 residues in the CDR3. The V gene's germline CDR1 is MNHEY and CDR2 SVGAGI. The CDR3 sequence is CASRRGGQGDTEAFF. CDR3 nucleotides: TGTGCCAGCAGGAGAGGGGGACAGGGTGACACTGAAGCTTTCTTT.

This clone was recorded once. The chain links TRBV7-8 to TRBJ2-7; possibly TRBD1 or TRBD2 for D (6 bases each). The germline CDR1 and CDR2 sequences are SGHVS and FQNEAQ. The CDR3 has 14 amino acids. V shed 1 base and J shed 2 bases, with 9 bases lying between them. In nucleotides, the CDR3 is TGTGCCAGCAGCTTAGATAGGGGGGCCTACGAGCAGTACTTC. It codes for CASSLDRGAYEQYF.

This chain links TRBV5-6 with TRBJ1-2; D is unresolved. Germline loops: CDR1 SGHDT, CDR2 YYEEEE. V was pared by 4 bases and J by 3 bases, with 10 bases between. This CDR3 is built from 13 residues. In DNA form, the CDR3 reads TGTGCCAGCAGCATATGGCAGCACTATGGCTACACCTTC. Protein: CASSIWQHYGYTF.

The CDR3 spells CASSPGTGSYEQYF. The CDR3 DNA follows: TGTGCCAGCAGCCCGGGCACTGGGTCCTACGAGCAGTACTTC. The chain combines TRBV7-2 with TRBJ2-7; D gene unclear. Trimming pared 5 bases from V and 1 base from J, leaving 12 bases between. The CDR3 has 14 amino acids. The V gene's germline CDR1 is SGHTA and CDR2 FQGNSA.

The chain joins TRBV5-8 to TRBJ1-1, with D uncertain. Trimming shortened V by 0 bases and J by 1 base, and 25 bases separated the two germline ends. CDR1 is SGHTS, CDR2 YDEGEE, per germline. There are 20 residues in the CDR3. CDR3 nucleotide sequence: TGTGCCAGCAGCTTGGCGGCGCGAAGGGTCCTTAGTTCCGCGAACACTGAAGCTTTCTTT. This gives the protein CASSLAARRVLSSANTEAFF.

The chain combines TRBV28 with TRBJ2-7, with TRBD1 identical over 8 bases. The germline V gene has CDR1 MDHEN and CDR2 SYDVKM. The CDR3 is 14 amino acids. J was trimmed by 4 bases and V by 6 bases; bases with no gene match: 8. The CDR3 bases are TGTGCCAGCAGCCCTACAGGGGGTCGTTACGAGCAGTACTTC. It encodes CASSPTGGRYEQYF.

The chain joins TRBV5-1 to TRBJ1-1; D is undetermined. Germline-derived CDR1 and CDR2 are SGHRS and YFSETQ. With 1 base removed from V and 0 bases from J, the gap between germline ends came to 7 bases. CDR3 length equals 14 residues. The CDR3 loop is CASSLSSLNTEAFF. Written as DNA, the CDR3 is TGCGCCAGCAGCTTGAGTTCCTTGAACACTGAAGCTTTCTTT.